The 8 T cell receptor beta chains presented below share a single source sample, sequenced in a study of cytomegalovirus exposure and HLA in healthy donors. 60 Vbeta and 13 Jbeta primers were used in PCR. TCRdb's copy holds only in-frame clones and misses some; the assay was immunoSEQ multiplex PCR. The top ten hold around 0.42% of the sample, which has almost 200,000 clones, about 76% seen once. Sequenced sample: PBMCs. The receptors stem from a male donor in good health and CMV-seropositive.

The chain recombines TRBV7-2 with TRBJ1-2, with D possibly TRBD1 on 5 matching bases. V was clipped by 5 bases and J by 6 bases, with 13 bases between them. This CDR3 is 13 amino acids long. Germline-derived CDR1 and CDR2 are SGHTA and FQGNSA. In nucleotides, the CDR3 is TGTGCCAGCAGCACCCGACAGAGCCATGGCTACACCTTC. This encodes CASSTRQSHGYTF. Together with reference TRBV7-2 and TRBJ1-2, the CDR3 gives the full variable domain: GAGVSQSPSNKVTEKGKDVELRCDPISGHTALYWYRQSLGQGLEFLIYFQGNSAPDKSGLPSDRFSAERTGGSVSTLTIQRTQQEDSAVYLCASSTRQSHGYTFGSGTRLTVV.

This clone appeared a single time. This chain joins TRBV4-3 and TRBJ2-2; TRBD1 matches at 9 bases. The germline CDR1 and CDR2 sequences are LGHNA and YSLEER. The V segment lost 0 bases and the J segment 4 bases; nucleotides outside the gene matches: 6. CDR3 length equals 17 residues. The CDR3 DNA reads as TGCGCCAGCAGCCAAGATCCGGGACAGGGCCGCACCGGGGAGCTGTTTTTT. As protein: CASSQDPGQGRTGELFF.

This sequence joins TRBV28 and TRBJ1-5, with 10 positions matching TRBD1. The germline gives CDR1 MDHEN, CDR2 SYDVKM. This CDR3 spans 19 amino acids. J gave up 3 bases and V 6 bases, and 17 bases lay outside the gene matches. The CDR3 sequence is CASSGPGQGILIVNQPQHF. The CDR3 DNA follows: TGTGCCAGCAGCGGTCCGGGACAGGGGATTTTGATAGTCAATCAGCCCCAGCATTTT.

The rearrangement joins TRBV7-2 to TRBJ2-7; D gene unclear. CDR3 length equals 12 residues. Per germline, CDR1 SGHTA and CDR2 FQGNSA. The V end lost 4 bases, the J end lost 2 bases, and 6 bases lay between the germline ends. This chain's CDR3 is CASSSYAYEQYF. The CDR3 DNA reads TGTGCCAGCAGCTCGTATGCCTACGAGCAGTACTTC.

The rearrangement uses TRBV9 and TRBJ2-7; 7 nucleotides agree with TRBD1. The V gene end was trimmed by 5 bases and the J gene end by 5 bases; junction bases not matched to a gene: 4. Germline CDR1 SGDLS, CDR2 YYNGEE. The CDR3 extends over 12 amino acids. CDR3 nucleotide sequence: TGTGCCAGCAGTGTACAGGGGCACGAGCAGTACTTC. Translating it yields CASSVQGHEQYF.

The genes are TRBV9 and TRBJ1-1; tentative D call: TRBD1 (5 bases). The CDR3 length is 16 residues. CDR1 and CDR2 (germline): SGDLS, YYNGEE. Trimming removed 0 bases from V and 1 base from J, with 13 bases in between. The chain's CDR3 is CASSVGTLIPNTEAFF. The CDR3, as DNA: TGTGCCAGCAGCGTAGGGACACTCATACCGAACACTGAAGCTTTCTTT.

V is TRBV7-6 and J is TRBJ2-1; D perhaps matches TRBD1 (5 bases). From germline, CDR1 is SGHVS and CDR2 FNYEAQ. V lost 2 bases and J 0 bases, leaving 14 bases between the germline ends. This CDR3 region has 17 residues. Written as DNA, the CDR3 is TGTGCCAGCAGCTTAAAAGGGGTGGTGAGCTCCTACAATGAGCAGTTCTTC. It codes for CASSLKGVVSSYNEQFF.

The J gene is TRBJ1-3, the V gene TRBV19, with a tentative D call TRBD1 (5 bases). CDR1 LNHDA and CDR2 SQIVND come from the germline V gene (reference sequence). CDR3 size: 14 residues. V was shortened by 6 bases and J by 2 bases, with 11 bases between the two germline ends. Written as DNA, the CDR3 is TGTGCCAGTAGCCCATCACAGGCTGGAAACACCATATATTTT. This codes for CASSPSQAGNTIYF.